Below, 14 T cell receptor beta chains from the same sample are listed, as sequenced in a study of T cell changes during pregnancy in multiple sclerosis. Assay used: immunoSEQ multiplex PCR; TCRdb lists only in-frame clones, some missing. In the table there are over 60,000 clones, roughly 91% of which are singletons. Sequenced material: peripheral blood, taken in the third trimester of pregnancy. These receptors were taken from a female donor in good health, enrolled as a control in a pregnancy study.

The chain couples TRBV7-8 to TRBJ1-4; no clear D gene. The CDR3 loop spans 14 amino acids. Looked up from germline, CDR1 is SGHVS and CDR2 is FQNEAQ. V shed 1 base and J shed 6 bases, with 9 bases lying between them. The CDR3 region is CASSLGRRHEKLFF. The CDR3 coding sequence is TGTGCCAGCAGCTTAGGTAGGCGGCATGAAAAACTGTTTTTT.

This clone came up a few times. The rearrangement uses TRBV2 and TRBJ2-4, with D possibly matching TRBD1 (5 bases). The CDR3 length is 14 residues. Trimming took 3 bases from V and 0 from J, leaving 6 bases between them. The V gene's germline CDR1 is SNHLY and CDR2 FYNNEI. The CDR3 DNA reads as TGTGCCAGCAGTGAGACAGAAGCCAAAAACATTCAGTACTTC. Translating gives CASSETEAKNIQYF.

In DNA, the CDR3 is TGTGCCAGTACCCCGGGACAGGGGCCGAATCAGCCCCAGCATTTT. Amino acid sequence: CASTPGQGPNQPQHF. The J gene is TRBJ1-5, the V gene TRBV19, with TRBD1 matching over 10 bases. The CDR3 has 15 amino acids. J gave up 4 bases and V 7 bases, and 7 bases lay outside the gene matches. CDR1 is LNHDA, CDR2 SQIVND, per germline (reference sequence).

The CDR3 sequence: CASSAGRDFSYNEQFF. The DNA of the CDR3 is TGTGCCAGCAGCGCAGGCCGGGACTTCTCCTACAATGAGCAGTTCTTC. The V and J genes are TRBV11-3 and TRBJ2-1; D is possibly TRBD2 (6 bases). The CDR3 has 16 residues. Trimming removed 5 bases from V and 0 bases from J, with 14 bases in between. Germline CDR1 and CDR2: SGHNT and YENEEA.

V gene TRBV9 combines with J gene TRBJ2-1, with D possibly TRBD1 on 6 matching bases. Germline values: CDR1 SGDLS, CDR2 YYNGEE. The CDR3 consists of 15 residues. V shed 3 bases and J shed 6 bases, with 16 bases lying between them. This CDR3 is CASSDGSGAANEQFF. The CDR3 bases are TGTGCCAGCAGCGATGGGTCAGGGGCGGCCAATGAGCAGTTCTTC.

The CDR3 nucleotides read TGTGCCAGCAACAAAGGACAGGGGGCGTGGTATGGCTACACCTTC. Protein sequence: CASNKGQGAWYGYTF. The chain employs TRBV18 and TRBJ1-2; 11 bases align to TRBD1. Germline trimming cut 8 bases from V and 5 bases from J; bases unmatched to any gene: 10. Germline values: CDR1 KGHSH, CDR2 LQKENI. The CDR3 has 15 residues.

V is TRBV5-1 and J is TRBJ1-4, with 7 positions matching TRBD1. Germline V CDR1 and CDR2: SGHRS, YFSETQ. This CDR3 comprises 14 residues. The V and J ends lost 4 bases and 4 bases, in that order; junction bases with no gene match: 4. CDR3 loop: CASSLGQRNEKLFF. The DNA of the CDR3 is TGCGCCAGCAGCCTGGGACAGCGTAATGAAAAACTGTTTTTT.

The chain employs TRBV4-1 and TRBJ2-7; D might be TRBD2 (5 bases). Germline assignment: CDR1 MGHRA and CDR2 YSYEKL. The V gene lost 3 bases and the J gene lost 1 base, with 10 bases spanning the gap. The CDR3 spans 14 residues. The CDR3: CASSQISESYEQYF. The CDR3 coding sequence is TGCGCCAGCAGCCAGATTAGCGAGTCCTACGAGCAGTACTTC.

The chain recombines TRBV5-4 with TRBJ1-6; a weak D match, TRBD1 (5 bases). Per germline, CDR1 SGHNT and CDR2 YYREEE (reference sequence). Trimming pared 2 bases from V and 3 bases from J, leaving 6 bases between. This CDR3 spans 14 amino acids. The CDR3 is CASSFGGYNSPLHF. Here the CDR3 DNA reads TGTGCCAGCAGCTTCGGGGGCTATAATTCACCCCTCCACTTT.

The chain is built from TRBV21-1 and TRBJ1-2; the tabulated D call, TRBD1, remains unverified against the DNA. TRBV21-1 is deemed a pseudogene. The CDR3 contains 17 residues. In nucleotides, the CDR3 is TGTGCCAGCAGCAAAGGTCTCGTCGAGGGGGCGGAGGGTGGCTACACCTTC. Protein product: CASSKGLVEGAEGGYTF.

The chain links TRBV6-1 to TRBJ1-5; maybe TRBD1 (5 bases). Germline V CDR1 and CDR2: MNHNS, SASEGT. The CDR3 is 14 residues long. V was shortened by 8 bases and J by 6 bases, with 17 bases between the two germline ends. In DNA form, the CDR3 reads TGTGCCAGCTCAGTGGGGCAGGGCAGTCAGCCCCAGCATTTT. Its translation: CASSVGQGSQPQHF.

The chain is built from TRBV30 and TRBJ2-7; 7 nucleotides match TRBD1. The CDR3 extends over 13 amino acids. J gave up 3 bases and V 1 base, and 3 bases lay outside the gene matches. Germline V gene sequence: CDR1 GTSNPN, CDR2 SVGIG (reference sequence). CDR3 protein: CAWSEGQHYEQYF. The DNA for the CDR3 is TGTGCCTGGAGTGAGGGACAGCACTACGAGCAGTACTTC. Complete variable domain (other parts from reference TRBV30 and TRBJ2-7): SQTIHQWPATLVQPVGSPLSLECTVEGTSNPNLYWYRQAAGRGLQLLFYSVGIGQISSEVPQNLSASRPQDRQFILSSKKLLLSDSGFYLCAWSEGQHYEQYFGPGTRLTVT.

The rearrangement uses TRBV6-5 and TRBJ1-2, with 8 positions matching TRBD1. In germline, CDR1 is MNHEY, CDR2 SVGAGI. V was clipped by 2 bases and J by 7 bases; unmatched bases: 9. This CDR3 has 15 residues. The CDR3 region is CASSYADRGGIGYTF. CDR3 coding DNA: TGTGCCAGCAGTTACGCCGACAGGGGAGGAATTGGCTACACCTTC.

This clone has only one observation. The chain is built from TRBV15 and TRBJ1-6, with TRBD1 as a possible D gene (6 bases). Trimming pared 0 bases from V and 8 bases from J, leaving 14 bases between. Germline V CDR1 and CDR2: LNHNV, YYDKDF (reference sequence). There are 16 residues in the CDR3. DNA for the CDR3: TGTGCCACCAGCAGAGACAGGACAGCGGAAGATTCACCCCTCCACTTT. Amino acid sequence: CATSRDRTAEDSPLHF.